This record looks at one T cell receptor beta chain sequence and its context. In the original analysis: Reference gene primer amplification gave nucleated cell count estimates. Only in-frame clones appear in the TCRdb table, and some are missing; sequencing was by immunoSEQ multiplex PCR. The DNA was the basis for D and trimming; V, J and clone size are from that table. Of about 220,000 clones listed, under 90% are singletons. The data belong to a study of blood T cell repertoires in COVID-19. Trimming took off 1 base at V and 3 bases at J, with 10 bases between the two ends. The CDR3 consists of 15 residues. Germline values: CDR1 MNHEY, CDR2 SMNVEV (reference sequence).

The material sequenced was peripheral blood. This chain links TRBV27 with TRBJ1-5; no clear D gene. The clonotype comes from a middle-aged woman with active or convalescent COVID-19. DNA of the CDR3: TGTGCCAGCAGTTTATTTATGAGGGACAATCAGCCCCAGCATTTT. Translation gives CASSLFMRDNQPQHF.